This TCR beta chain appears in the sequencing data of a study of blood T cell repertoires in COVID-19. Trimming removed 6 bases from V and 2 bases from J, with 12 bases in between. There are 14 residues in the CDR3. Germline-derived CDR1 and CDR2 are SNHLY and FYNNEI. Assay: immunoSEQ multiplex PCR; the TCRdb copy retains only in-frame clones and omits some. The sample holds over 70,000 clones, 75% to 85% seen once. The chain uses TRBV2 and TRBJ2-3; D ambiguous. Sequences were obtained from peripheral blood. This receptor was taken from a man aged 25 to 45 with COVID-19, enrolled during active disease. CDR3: CASRSDPYTDTQYF. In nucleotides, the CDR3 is TGTGCCAGCAGAAGCGACCCGTACACAGATACGCAGTATTTT.